One sample yielded the 32 T cell receptor beta chains listed below, sequenced in a study of T cells in Graves' hyperthyroidism and ophthalmopathy. Using RNA transcripts as the source, TCR beta CDR3 regions were amplified. First-round RT-PCR with HTBI primers amplified the TCR CDR3 region. Via MiXCR, TCRdb re-called the multiplex PCR reads, giving one row per CDR3 protein. The sample shows some 250,000 distinct CDR3 sequences, 13% to 15% of them seen only once. The specimen was blood. Receptors originate from a woman between 35 and 50 years old with Graves' hyperthyroidism that later progressed to Graves' ophthalmopathy.

This clonotype was recorded a few times. This sequence joins TRBV13 and TRBJ2-7; D is possibly TRBD2 (6 bases). Germline lookup yields CDR1 PRHDT and CDR2 FYEKMQ (reference sequence). Trimming took off 4 bases at V and 6 bases at J, with 13 bases between the two ends. The CDR3 has 13 amino acids. In DNA form, the CDR3 reads TGTGCCAGCAGCTCCGCGACTAGTGGCGAGCAGTACTTC. This codes for CASSSATSGEQYF.

The sample holds many counts of this clonotype. The chain uses TRBV15 and TRBJ2-3; 9 bases match TRBD1. The J segment lost 5 bases and the V segment lost 0 bases, leaving 12 bases of the junction unmatched. Germline assignment: CDR1 LNHNV and CDR2 YYDKDF (reference sequence). The length of the CDR3 is 18 residues. The chain's CDR3 is CATSRDWVRGTGIDTQYF. The CDR3 nucleotides are TGTGCCACCAGCAGAGATTGGGTTCGCGGGACAGGGATAGATACGCAGTATTTT.

This clonotype has a count of ten or more. The gene calls are TRBV3-1 and TRBJ2-1; TRBD2 agrees at 12 bases. Germline values: CDR1 LGHDT, CDR2 YNNKEL (reference sequence). Losses at the gene ends were 3 bases for V and 0 bases for J; bases not matched to a gene: 3. The CDR3 contains 17 residues. The CDR3 DNA is TGTGCCAGCAGCCATCCGACTAGCGGGAGCTCCTACAATGAGCAGTTCTTC. It yields the protein CASSHPTSGSSYNEQFF.

This clonotype was picked up many times. V is TRBV5-5 and J is TRBJ2-3; maybe TRBD2 (6 bases). Trimming shortened V by 2 bases and J by 5 bases, and 12 bases separated the two germline ends. The CDR3 covers 14 residues. The germline CDR1 and CDR2 sequences are SGHKS and YYEKEE (reference sequence). The DNA for the CDR3 is TGTGCCAGCAGCTTCCGACTAGGTTTAGATACGCAGTATTTT. Translated, it gives CASSFRLGLDTQYF.

A remark on this clonotype: At one of its ends the junction is not consistent with the germline gene, which may arise from a read error. The V call is TRBV28, the J call TRBJ2-7; 10 nucleotides line up with TRBD1. CDR3 length equals 18 residues. Germline lookup yields CDR1 MDHEN and CDR2 SYDVKM. The chain's CDR3 is CASSLLARGTGEPYEQHF. The DNA of the CDR3 is TGTGCCAGCAGTTTATTAGCGCGGGGGACAGGGGAACCCTACGAGCAGCACTTC.

This clonotype has more than one count but fewer than ten. Here the CDR3 DNA reads TGCAGTGCTAGAGATCGTGGGACAGGGCTGGATGAGCAGTTCTTC. Translating it yields CSARDRGTGLDEQFF. J is TRBJ2-1 and V is TRBV20-1; 9 nucleotides align to TRBD1. V trimming: 0 bases; J trimming: 8 bases; junction bases outside the gene matches: 8. This CDR3 spans 15 amino acids. Germline lookup yields CDR1 DFQATT and CDR2 SNEGSKA (reference sequence).

The V and J genes are TRBV27 and TRBJ2-2; D is undetermined. The CDR3 has 14 amino acids. The V gene's germline CDR1 is MNHEY and CDR2 SMNVEV (reference sequence). Trimming shortened V by 2 bases and J by 6 bases, and 10 bases separated the two germline ends. CDR3 region: CASSLVLDAGELFF. The DNA for the CDR3 is TGTGCCAGCAGTTTAGTTCTAGACGCCGGGGAGCTGTTTTTT.

This clonotype was seen more than once but under ten times. CDR3 sequence (DNA): TGTGCCAGTAGTCTCTGGACTAGCGGGACAGATACGCAGTATTTT. Translation gives CASSLWTSGTDTQYF. The chain couples TRBV19 to TRBJ2-3; TRBD2 agrees at 11 bases. This CDR3 region has 15 residues. Germline lookup yields CDR1 LNHDA and CDR2 SQIVND (reference sequence). The ends lost 5 bases at V and 3 bases at J; junction bases unmatched: 4.

At least ten counts were recorded for this clonotype. The rearrangement uses TRBV12-3 or TRBV12-4 and TRBJ1-5; weak D call: TRBD1 (6 bases). The germline V and J ends were trimmed by 3 bases and 4 bases, with 16 bases remaining between them. The CDR3 runs to 16 residues. CDR3 region: CASSFHGRTDNQPQHF. In nucleotides, the CDR3 is TGTGCCAGCAGTTTTCACGGTCGGACAGATAATCAGCCCCAGCATTTT.

Many counts were recorded for this clonotype. J is TRBJ1-1 and V is TRBV2; D ambiguous. V shed 3 bases and J shed 4 bases, with 15 bases lying between them. Germline CDR1 SNHLY, CDR2 FYNNEI. This CDR3 has 15 amino acids. The CDR3 loop is CASSDVGLIGTEAFF. For the CDR3, the DNA is TGTGCCAGCAGTGATGTTGGTCTGATTGGCACTGAAGCTTTCTTT.

The J gene is TRBJ2-1, the V gene TRBV7-6; maybe TRBD2 (6 bases). Trimming removed 1 base at V and 4 bases at J, with 11 bases between. From germline, CDR1 is SGHVS and CDR2 FNYEAQ. This CDR3 region has 15 residues. CDR3 in DNA: TGTGCCAGCAGCTTAGACGGGAGAACTTACAATGAGCAGTTCTTC. It specifies CASSLDGRTYNEQFF.

This clonotype was observed once. A read error may produce the germline difference seen at one junction end. The chain recombines TRBV5-6 with TRBJ2-4, with D unclear. The CDR3 contains 14 residues. Germline V gene lookup returns CDR1 SGHDT and CDR2 YYEEEE. The CDR3 is CTSSSLMTKNIQYF. CDR3 in DNA: TGTACCAGCAGCTCCCTTATGACCAAAAACATTCAGTACTTC.

This clonotype was detected many times. This chain uses TRBV5-6 with TRBJ1-2; TRBD1 is a possible D gene (5 bases). The length of the CDR3 is 11 residues. Trimming removed 7 bases from V and 4 bases from J, with 8 bases in between. Germline V gene sequence: CDR1 SGHDT, CDR2 YYEEEE. DNA of the CDR3: TGTGCCAGCGGGACTCCCTATGGCTACACCTTC. This sequence encodes CASGTPYGYTF.

This clonotype appeared many times. The rearrangement links TRBV28 to TRBJ1-1; D is undetermined. The CDR3 is 14 residues long. Trimming shortened V by 1 base and J by 7 bases, and 13 bases separated the two germline ends. Germline V gene lookup returns CDR1 MDHEN and CDR2 SYDVKM. Here the CDR3 DNA reads TGTGCCAGCAGTTTATTTGTGGGGAGCCTTGAAGCTTTCTTT. Translation gives CASSLFVGSLEAFF.

This clonotype was seen many times. The CDR3, as DNA: TGTGCCAGCAGAATGACAGGGGGCTCCTACGAGCAGTACTTC. Residues: CASRMTGGSYEQYF. V gene TRBV28 combines with J gene TRBJ2-7, with 9 nucleotides matching TRBD1. The CDR3 has 14 residues. V shed 6 bases and J 0 bases; nucleotides not matched to a gene: 3. CDR1 MDHEN and CDR2 SYDVKM come from the germline V gene.

This clonotype was recorded many times. The gene calls are TRBV15 and TRBJ1-1, with D hard to call. Trimming left V 3 bases short and J 5 bases short, with 4 bases between. The CDR3 is 11 residues long. Germline V gives CDR1 LNHNV, CDR2 YYDKDF (reference sequence). The CDR3, as DNA: TGTGCCACCAGCAGGGAAACTGAAGCTTTCTTT. Its translation is CATSRETEAFF. The full variable domain, completed using reference TRBV15 and TRBJ1-1, is DAMVIQNPRYQVTQFGKPVTLSCSQTLNHNVMYWYQQKSSQAPKLLFHYYDKDFNNEADTPDNFQSRRPNTSFCFLDIRSPGLGDTAMYLCATSRETEAFFGQGTRLTVV.

In its sample, this clonotype was seen many times. This sequence joins TRBV11-2 and TRBJ2-1; D possibly matches TRBD1 or TRBD2 (5 bases each). With 8 bases removed from V and 0 bases from J, the gap between germline ends came to 23 bases. From germline, CDR1 is SGHAT and CDR2 FQNNGV. This CDR3 comprises 18 residues. The CDR3, as DNA: TGTGCCAGCTTCCCTACGGGGCTGGGGCAGAACTCCTACAATGAGCAGTTCTTC. Translated, it gives CASFPTGLGQNSYNEQFF.

This clonotype was observed at least ten times. V gene TRBV11-2 combines with J gene TRBJ2-2, with D unresolved. From germline, CDR1 is SGHAT and CDR2 FQNNGV. The CDR3 covers 15 residues. The V gene lost 3 bases and the J gene lost 6 bases, with 14 bases spanning the gap. CDR3 region: CASSFLIEIAGELFF. Here the CDR3 DNA reads TGTGCCAGCAGCTTCCTCATCGAAATCGCCGGGGAGCTGTTTTTT.

This clonotype was counted between two and nine times. A much larger clone is a single base away; this may be a read error. The rearrangement joins TRBV6-1 to TRBJ1-6; D might be TRBD1 (5 bases). This CDR3 spans 13 amino acids. V was trimmed by 1 base and J by 11 bases, leaving 9 bases between them. The germline CDR1 and CDR2 sequences are MNHNS and SASEGT. In DNA form, the CDR3 reads TGTGCCAGCAGTGAAGACCGGGGACCACCCCTCCACTTT. It specifies CASSEDRGPPLHF.

This clonotype was seen many times. V usage is TRBV18 and J usage is TRBJ1-4, with a tentative D call TRBD1 (5 bases). V lost 3 bases and J 4 bases, leaving 12 bases between the germline ends. Germline CDR1 KGHSH, CDR2 LQKENI. The CDR3 has 15 residues. The CDR3 loop is CASSPGQIFNEKLFF. In DNA, the CDR3 is TGTGCCAGCTCACCGGGGCAGATCTTTAATGAAAAACTGTTTTTT.

This clonotype was seen a few times. V gene TRBV2 combines with J gene TRBJ1-6, with D unclear. CDR1 is SNHLY and CDR2 is FYNNEI in the germline V gene. Trimming took 4 bases from V and 0 from J, leaving 13 bases between them. The CDR3 consists of 17 residues. The CDR3 sequence is CASSGWTKSSYNSPLHF. DNA of the CDR3: TGTGCCAGCAGTGGGTGGACGAAGAGCTCCTATAATTCACCCCTCCACTTT.

V gene TRBV6-5 combines with J gene TRBJ2-7; 9 bases are a match to TRBD1. The CDR3 extends over 14 amino acids. J gave up 6 bases and V 2 bases, and 5 bases lay outside the gene matches. Per germline, CDR1 MNHEY and CDR2 SVGAGI. DNA for the CDR3: TGTGCCAGCAGTTACGGGACAGGGCGAGGCGAGCAGTACTTC. Amino acid sequence: CASSYGTGRGEQYF.

About this clonotype itself: One junction end does not reproduce the germline sequence, and a read error may be involved. V is TRBV18 and J is TRBJ2-1, with 7 positions matching TRBD2. The germline CDR1 and CDR2 sequences are KGHSH and LQKENI. This CDR3 region has 14 residues. CDR3 region: CASSPCGSRNEQCF. CDR3 DNA: TGTGCCAGCTCGCCTTGCGGGAGTAGGAATGAGCAGTGCTTC.

This clonotype was seen ten or more times. V is TRBV6-1 and J is TRBJ2-3, with 13 positions matching TRBD2. The V gene's germline CDR1 is MNHNS and CDR2 SASEGT. CDR3 length: 17 residues. V lost 2 bases to trimming and J lost 5 bases; unmatched junction nucleotides: 7. CDR3 DNA sequence: TGTGCCAGCAGTGAACCGGGACTAGCGGGATTGGTAGATACGCAGTATTTT. This codes for CASSEPGLAGLVDTQYF.

The CDR3 sequence: CSATMGLAGGTGELFF. The CDR3 nucleotides are TGCAGCGCAACAATGGGACTAGCGGGAGGTACCGGGGAGCTGTTTTTT. The chain carries TRBV29-1 and TRBJ2-2, with 15 positions matching TRBD2. CDR3 length: 16 amino acids. V was clipped by 7 bases and J by 5 bases; unmatched bases: 8. Germline CDR1 SQVTM, CDR2 ANQGSEA.

Notes on this clonotype: With a much larger clone just one base away, this may be a read error. The V call is TRBV12-3 or TRBV12-4, the J call TRBJ2-2, with 7 bases identical to TRBD2. The CDR3 has 16 amino acids. V trimming: 10 bases; J trimming: 1 base; junction bases outside the gene matches: 12. This chain's CDR3 is CATRTSGGGNTGELFF. CDR3 bases: TGTGCCACCAGGACCTCGGGGGGAGGGAACACCGGGGAGCTGTTTTTT.

The V gene is TRBV5-1, the J gene TRBJ2-3; D may correspond to TRBD1 or TRBD2 (6 bases each). CDR1 and CDR2 (germline): SGHRS, YFSETQ. V lost 0 bases and J 4 bases, leaving 15 bases between the germline ends. The CDR3 covers 16 residues. CDR3 amino acids: CASSLVGRGGSDTQYF. DNA of the CDR3: TGCGCCAGCAGCTTGGTCGGCAGAGGGGGGTCAGATACGCAGTATTTT. The full variable domain, its missing parts supplied by reference TRBV5-1 and TRBJ2-3, is KAGVTQTPRYLIKTRGQQVTLSCSPISGHRSVSWYQQTPGQGLQFLFEYFSETQRNKGNFPGRFSGRQFSNSRSEMNVSTLELGDSALYLCASSLVGRGGSDTQYFGPGTRLTVL.

This clonotype was recorded many times. This chain links TRBV5-1 with TRBJ2-7; D assignment may be TRBD1 or TRBD2 (6 bases each). The germline V gene has CDR1 SGHRS and CDR2 YFSETQ. This CDR3 spans 15 amino acids. Trimming cost V 4 bases and J 5 bases, with 19 bases left between them. This chain's CDR3 is CASSPGWGAVDEQYF. CDR3 coding DNA: TGCGCCAGCAGCCCGGGGTGGGGGGCTGTCGACGAGCAGTACTTC.

This clonotype came up many times. The J gene is TRBJ1-5, the V gene TRBV28, with D maybe TRBD1 (5 bases). The CDR3 contains 14 residues. V lost 4 bases to trimming and J lost 5 bases, with 12 bases between them. The V gene's germline CDR1 is MDHEN and CDR2 SYDVKM. The CDR3 nucleotides read TGTGCCAGCAGTTCAGGGACGTGGGATCAGCCCCAGCATTTT. Translated: CASSSGTWDQPQHF.

This clonotype was seen at least ten times. V usage is TRBV30 and J usage is TRBJ1-5, with 9 bases matching TRBD1. With 2 bases clipped from V and 4 bases from J, the junction kept 6 bases outside the gene matches. This CDR3 region has 15 residues. Germline V gives CDR1 GTSNPN, CDR2 SVGIG (reference sequence). The CDR3 region is CAWSSGQGLNQPQHF. In nucleotides, the CDR3 is TGTGCCTGGAGTTCGGGACAGGGCTTAAATCAGCCCCAGCATTTT. The variable domain in full, with the rest retrieved from reference TRBV30 and TRBJ1-5, is SQTIHQWPATLVQPVGSPLSLECTVEGTSNPNLYWYRQAAGRGLQLLFYSVGIGQISSEVPQNLSASRPQDRQFILSSKKLLLSDSGFYLCAWSSGQGLNQPQHFGDGTRLSIL.

This clonotype was detected once. The gene calls are TRBV7-9 and TRBJ2-3, with D perhaps being TRBD1 or TRBD2 (5 bases each). The germline V gene encodes CDR1 SEHNR and CDR2 FQNEAQ (reference sequence). V shed 5 bases and J shed 0 bases, with 15 bases lying between them. This CDR3 is 16 amino acids long. The CDR3 loop reads CASSTPGAPSTDTQYF. The CDR3 DNA reads TGTGCCAGCAGCACCCCCGGGGCCCCTAGCACAGATACGCAGTATTTT.

This rearrangement joins TRBV6-1 to TRBJ2-5, with 13 positions matching TRBD2. V lost 7 bases and J lost 2; bases outside the gene matches: 4. Germline-derived CDR1 and CDR2 are MNHNS and SASEGT. The CDR3 totals 15 residues. CDR3 DNA: TGTGCCAGCATCGGGACTAGCGGGATTCAAGAGACCCAGTACTTC. It is translated as CASIGTSGIQETQYF.